Presented here are 5 T cell receptor beta chains from one specimen sequenced in a study of early T cells in non-severe SARS-CoV-2 infection. TCRdb analysed the 5' RACE reads with MiXCR anew, one entry per CDR3 protein. The sample lists roughly 52,000 distinct CDR3 sequences; 8% to 10% were seen once. The sample consisted of whole blood. The receptors here all came from an adult who was a healthcare worker with PCR-confirmed SARS-CoV-2 infection or an uninfected control (not recorded which).

The chain couples TRBV2 to TRBJ2-3; 7 nucleotides agree with TRBD1. This CDR3 has 15 amino acids. From germline, CDR1 is SNHLY and CDR2 FYNNEI. V trimming: 2 bases; J trimming: 2 bases; junction bases outside the gene matches: 4. CDR3 in amino acids: CASSETGQYTDTQYF. CDR3 sequence (DNA): TGTGCCAGCAGTGAAACGGGACAGTACACAGATACGCAGTATTTT.

This clonotype was recorded at least ten times. The V and J genes are TRBV11-3 and TRBJ1-5; a possible D gene is TRBD1 (5 bases). CDR3 length equals 15 residues. From germline, CDR1 is SGHNT and CDR2 YENEEA. V was pared by 1 base and J by 7 bases, with 14 bases between. As DNA, the CDR3 is TGTGCCAGCAGCTTAGGTTCAGGGAGCGGCCAGCCCCAGCATTTT. As protein: CASSLGSGSGQPQHF. Full variable domain (outside the CDR3, taken from reference TRBV11-3 and TRBJ1-5): EAGVVQSPRYKIIEKKQPVAFWCNPISGHNTLYWYLQNLGQGPELLIRYENEEAVDDSQLPKDRFSAERLKGVDSTLKIQPAELGDSAVYLCASSLGSGSGQPQHFGDGTRLSIL.

This clonotype has more than one count but fewer than ten. The chain has TRBV5-1 and TRBJ1-1, with unresolved D. V lost 2 bases, J lost 2 bases, and 7 bases lay in between. There are 13 residues in the CDR3. Germline loops: CDR1 SGHRS, CDR2 YFSETQ. CDR3 coding DNA: TGCGCCAGCAGCTTCTCGGATAACACTGAAGCTTTCTTT. This sequence encodes CASSFSDNTEAFF. Full variable domain (rest looked up from reference TRBV5-1 and TRBJ1-1): KAGVTQTPRYLIKTRGQQVTLSCSPISGHRSVSWYQQTPGQGLQFLFEYFSETQRNKGNFPGRFSGRQFSNSRSEMNVSTLELGDSALYLCASSFSDNTEAFFGQGTRLTVV.

The chain links TRBV18 to TRBJ1-1; tentatively, D is TRBD1 (6 bases). Trimming pared 4 bases from V and 0 bases from J, leaving 12 bases between. This CDR3 has 15 residues. Per the germline V gene, CDR1 is KGHSH and CDR2 is LQKENI. CDR3 amino acids: CASSQHRELNTEAFF. CDR3 in DNA: TGTGCCAGCTCACAACACAGGGAACTGAACACTGAAGCTTTCTTT.

This clonotype was found a few times. The chain employs TRBV11-2 and TRBJ2-1; TRBD2 matches at 11 bases. With V trimmed by 3 bases and J by 10 bases, 8 bases remained unmatched. This CDR3 has 15 residues. Germline V gene data show CDR1 as SGHAT and CDR2 as FQNNGV. DNA of the CDR3: TGTGCCAGCAGCTTGATAGCGGGAGGGCCAGGAGAGCAGTTCTTC. Amino acids: CASSLIAGGPGEQFF.